This T cell receptor (beta chain) was profiled in a study of blood T cell repertoires in COVID-19. Study-level information: Samples came from the United States, Italy and Spain, spanning acute and convalescent COVID-19. The analysed material was cDNA or gDNA that came from T cells, B-cell-depleted T cells, or PBMCs.

How the authors handled the data: Estimation of nucleated cell counts was performed using reference gene primer amplification. Data came from immunoSEQ multiplex PCR; TCRdb stores just in-frame clones and leaves some out. V and J calls and clone size are copied from that table; D and trimming were computed from the DNA. The sample carries 200,000 to 250,000 clones, about 90% recorded once. This clone was observed once. This TCR was sampled from a woman aged 60-75 years with acute or convalescent COVID-19. The sample taken for sequencing was peripheral blood.

CDR3 coding DNA: TGTGCCAGCAGCCGAAGGACAGGGTATAATTCACCCCTCCACTTT. It encodes CASSRRTGYNSPLHF. V gene TRBV4-2 combines with J gene TRBJ1-6; 8 bases are shared with TRBD1. The V and J ends lost 4 bases and 4 bases, in that order; junction bases with no gene match: 3. Germline lookup yields CDR1 LGHNA and CDR2 YNFKEQ. CDR3 length: 15 residues.